Sequencing of this T cell receptor (beta chain) was carried out in a study of T cell repertoires in cytomegalovirus infection. Study-wide points: In two of eight donors, the top clonotype was HLA-C-restricted CMV-specific.

With respect to this clonotype: Its antigen is currently unknown.

TCRdb re-derived calls from the reads in MiXCR, one entry per CDR3 protein. This sample has around 740,000 distinct CDR3 sequences, with roughly 35% found just once. V was clipped by 0 bases and J by 8 bases, with 7 bases between them. The CDR3 runs 11 residues. The germline gives CDR1 SQVTM, CDR2 ANQGSEA. Input material: PBMCs. This receptor was taken from a human donor in good health (CMV status not recorded). Some clones in this sample may be carry-over from other donors' samples. The chain couples TRBV29-1 to TRBJ1-2; D is uncertain. The CDR3 sequence is CSVEDLEGYTF. For the CDR3, the DNA is TGCAGCGTTGAAGATCTCGAGGGCTACACCTTC.